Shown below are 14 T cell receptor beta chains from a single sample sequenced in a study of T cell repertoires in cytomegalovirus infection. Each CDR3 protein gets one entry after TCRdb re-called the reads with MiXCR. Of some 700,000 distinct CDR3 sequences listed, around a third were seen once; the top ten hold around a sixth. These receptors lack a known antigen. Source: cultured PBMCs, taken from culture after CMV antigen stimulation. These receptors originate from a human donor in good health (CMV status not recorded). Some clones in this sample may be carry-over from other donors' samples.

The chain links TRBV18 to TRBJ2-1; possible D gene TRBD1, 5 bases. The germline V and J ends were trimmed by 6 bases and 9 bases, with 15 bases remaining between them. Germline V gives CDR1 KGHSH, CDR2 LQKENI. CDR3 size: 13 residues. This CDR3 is CASSQGQVGEQFF. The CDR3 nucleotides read TGTGCCAGCTCCCAGGGCCAGGTGGGTGAGCAGTTCTTC.

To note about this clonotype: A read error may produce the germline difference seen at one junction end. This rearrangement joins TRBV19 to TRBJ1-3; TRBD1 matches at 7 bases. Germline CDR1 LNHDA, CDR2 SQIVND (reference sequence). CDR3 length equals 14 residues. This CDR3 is CASSIPGQTHLRLF. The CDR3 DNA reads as TGTGCCAGTAGTATCCCGGGACAGACCCACCTACGCCTCTTT.

In DNA, the CDR3 is TGTGCCACAGGACTAGCGGGAATTGAGACCCAGTACTTC. Its translation: CATGLAGIETQYF. J is TRBJ2-5 and V is TRBV6-2 or TRBV6-3, with TRBD2 matching over 12 bases. The CDR3 runs to 13 residues. V was clipped by 10 bases and J by 5 bases; unmatched bases: 5. Looked up from germline, CDR1 is MNHEY and CDR2 is SVGEGT.

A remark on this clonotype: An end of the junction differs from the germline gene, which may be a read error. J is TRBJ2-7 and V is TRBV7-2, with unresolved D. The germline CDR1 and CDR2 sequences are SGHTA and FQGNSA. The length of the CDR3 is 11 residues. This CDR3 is CASRPSDEQYF. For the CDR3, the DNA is TGTGCCAGCAGACCCTCCGACGAGCAGTACTTC.

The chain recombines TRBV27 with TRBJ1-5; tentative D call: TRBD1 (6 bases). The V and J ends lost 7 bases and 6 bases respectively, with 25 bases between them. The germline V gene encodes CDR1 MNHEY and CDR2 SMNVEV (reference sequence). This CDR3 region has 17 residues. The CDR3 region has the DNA TGTGCCAGCAAACCTTACGCAGGGGCCTATCCTCCTCAGCCCCAGCATTTT. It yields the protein CASKPYAGAYPPQPQHF.

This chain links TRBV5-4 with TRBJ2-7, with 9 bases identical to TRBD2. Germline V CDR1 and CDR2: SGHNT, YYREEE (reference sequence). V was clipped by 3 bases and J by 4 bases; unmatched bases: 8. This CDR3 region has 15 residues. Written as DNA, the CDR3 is TGTGCCAGCAGCTCCCTGCGGGAGGGACGTTACGAGCAGTACTTC. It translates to CASSSLREGRYEQYF.

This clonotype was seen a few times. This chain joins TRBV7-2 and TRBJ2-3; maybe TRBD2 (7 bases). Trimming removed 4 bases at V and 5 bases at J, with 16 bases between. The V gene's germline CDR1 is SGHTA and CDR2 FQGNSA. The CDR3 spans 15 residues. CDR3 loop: CASSWGAGEGDTQYF. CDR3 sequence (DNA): TGTGCCAGCAGCTGGGGAGCAGGGGAGGGAGATACGCAGTATTTT.

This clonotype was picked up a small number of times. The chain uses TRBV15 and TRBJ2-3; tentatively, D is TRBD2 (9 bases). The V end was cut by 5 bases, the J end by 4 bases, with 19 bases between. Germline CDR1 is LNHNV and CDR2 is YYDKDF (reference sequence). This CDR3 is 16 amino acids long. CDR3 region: CATSPGGGGAADTQYF. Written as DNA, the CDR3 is TGTGCCACCAGCCCAGGGGGCGGGGGGGCTGCAGATACGCAGTATTTT.

CDR3 DNA: TGTGCCAGTAGCCCTACGGGGAGCGGGGAGCTGTTTTTT. Translation gives CASSPTGSGELFF. The chain is built from TRBV19 and TRBJ2-2, with D maybe TRBD2 (5 bases). The CDR3 loop spans 13 amino acids. CDR1 LNHDA and CDR2 SQIVND come from the germline V gene (reference sequence). The V gene lost 6 bases and the J gene lost 7 bases, with 12 bases spanning the gap. Looking up the rest from reference TRBV19 and TRBJ2-2 gives the full variable domain: DGGITQSPKYLFRKEGQNVTLSCEQNLNHDAMYWYRQDPGQGLRLIYYSQIVNDFQKGDIAEGYSVSREKKESFPLTVTSAQKNPTAFYLCASSPTGSGELFFGEGSRLTVL.

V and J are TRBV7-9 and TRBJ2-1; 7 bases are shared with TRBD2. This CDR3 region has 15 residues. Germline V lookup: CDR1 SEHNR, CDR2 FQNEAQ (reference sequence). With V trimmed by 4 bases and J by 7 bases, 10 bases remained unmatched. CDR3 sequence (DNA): TGTGCCAGCAGCTACCAGCGGGGCCCTCAGAATGAGCAGTTCTTC. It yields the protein CASSYQRGPQNEQFF.

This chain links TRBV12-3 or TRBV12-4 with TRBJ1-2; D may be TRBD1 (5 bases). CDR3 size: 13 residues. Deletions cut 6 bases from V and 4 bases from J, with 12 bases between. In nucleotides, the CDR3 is TGTGCCAGCAGGATCCCCGGGGGCTATGGCTACACCTTC. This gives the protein CASRIPGGYGYTF.

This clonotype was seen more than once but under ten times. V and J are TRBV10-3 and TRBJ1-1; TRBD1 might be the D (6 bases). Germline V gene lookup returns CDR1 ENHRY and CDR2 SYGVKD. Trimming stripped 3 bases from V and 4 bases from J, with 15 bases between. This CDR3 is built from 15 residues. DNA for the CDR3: TGTGCCATCAGTGAAGTAGGGGGAAGCGGCACTGAAGCTTTCTTT. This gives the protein CAISEVGGSGTEAFF.

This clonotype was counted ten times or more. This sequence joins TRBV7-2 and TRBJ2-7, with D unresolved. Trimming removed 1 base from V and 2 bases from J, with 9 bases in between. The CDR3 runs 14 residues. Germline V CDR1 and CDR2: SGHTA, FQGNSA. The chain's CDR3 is CASSLVLPTYEQYF. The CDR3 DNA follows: TGTGCCAGCAGCTTAGTACTCCCCACCTACGAGCAGTACTTC.

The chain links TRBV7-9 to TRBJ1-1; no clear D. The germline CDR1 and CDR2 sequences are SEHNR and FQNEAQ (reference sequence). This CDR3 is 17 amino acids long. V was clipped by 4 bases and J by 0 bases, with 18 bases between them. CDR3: CASSSTVITFMNTEAFF. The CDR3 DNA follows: TGTGCCAGCAGCTCCACGGTTATCACCTTTATGAACACTGAAGCTTTCTTT.